This T cell receptor beta chain was captured in a study of OX40 agonist ivuxolimab in advanced cancers. In regard to this clone: What it recognizes is unknown.

Study-level points and caveats: The mean number of expanded clones was higher in CD8+ T cells than in CD4+.

TCRdb keeps only in-frame clones here, not all; method: immunoSEQ multiplex PCR. This table holds 45,000 to 60,000 clones, roughly 87% found once. The clonotype originates from an adult with an advanced solid tumor such as melanoma, head and neck, liver or kidney cancer. Source: CD4+ or CD8+ T cells sorted from blood, taken in a trial of the OX40 agonist ivuxolimab.

Here the CDR3 reads CASSQVGLPGPTYNEQFF. The CDR3 nucleotides read TGCGCCAGCAGCCAAGTCGGATTGCCGGGACCTACCTACAATGAGCAGTTCTTC. The chain employs TRBV4-1 and TRBJ2-1; D is tentatively TRBD1 or TRBD2 (5 bases each). The V gene's germline CDR1 is MGHRA and CDR2 YSYEKL. The CDR3 consists of 18 residues. V lost 1 base and J 2 bases, leaving 18 bases between the germline ends.